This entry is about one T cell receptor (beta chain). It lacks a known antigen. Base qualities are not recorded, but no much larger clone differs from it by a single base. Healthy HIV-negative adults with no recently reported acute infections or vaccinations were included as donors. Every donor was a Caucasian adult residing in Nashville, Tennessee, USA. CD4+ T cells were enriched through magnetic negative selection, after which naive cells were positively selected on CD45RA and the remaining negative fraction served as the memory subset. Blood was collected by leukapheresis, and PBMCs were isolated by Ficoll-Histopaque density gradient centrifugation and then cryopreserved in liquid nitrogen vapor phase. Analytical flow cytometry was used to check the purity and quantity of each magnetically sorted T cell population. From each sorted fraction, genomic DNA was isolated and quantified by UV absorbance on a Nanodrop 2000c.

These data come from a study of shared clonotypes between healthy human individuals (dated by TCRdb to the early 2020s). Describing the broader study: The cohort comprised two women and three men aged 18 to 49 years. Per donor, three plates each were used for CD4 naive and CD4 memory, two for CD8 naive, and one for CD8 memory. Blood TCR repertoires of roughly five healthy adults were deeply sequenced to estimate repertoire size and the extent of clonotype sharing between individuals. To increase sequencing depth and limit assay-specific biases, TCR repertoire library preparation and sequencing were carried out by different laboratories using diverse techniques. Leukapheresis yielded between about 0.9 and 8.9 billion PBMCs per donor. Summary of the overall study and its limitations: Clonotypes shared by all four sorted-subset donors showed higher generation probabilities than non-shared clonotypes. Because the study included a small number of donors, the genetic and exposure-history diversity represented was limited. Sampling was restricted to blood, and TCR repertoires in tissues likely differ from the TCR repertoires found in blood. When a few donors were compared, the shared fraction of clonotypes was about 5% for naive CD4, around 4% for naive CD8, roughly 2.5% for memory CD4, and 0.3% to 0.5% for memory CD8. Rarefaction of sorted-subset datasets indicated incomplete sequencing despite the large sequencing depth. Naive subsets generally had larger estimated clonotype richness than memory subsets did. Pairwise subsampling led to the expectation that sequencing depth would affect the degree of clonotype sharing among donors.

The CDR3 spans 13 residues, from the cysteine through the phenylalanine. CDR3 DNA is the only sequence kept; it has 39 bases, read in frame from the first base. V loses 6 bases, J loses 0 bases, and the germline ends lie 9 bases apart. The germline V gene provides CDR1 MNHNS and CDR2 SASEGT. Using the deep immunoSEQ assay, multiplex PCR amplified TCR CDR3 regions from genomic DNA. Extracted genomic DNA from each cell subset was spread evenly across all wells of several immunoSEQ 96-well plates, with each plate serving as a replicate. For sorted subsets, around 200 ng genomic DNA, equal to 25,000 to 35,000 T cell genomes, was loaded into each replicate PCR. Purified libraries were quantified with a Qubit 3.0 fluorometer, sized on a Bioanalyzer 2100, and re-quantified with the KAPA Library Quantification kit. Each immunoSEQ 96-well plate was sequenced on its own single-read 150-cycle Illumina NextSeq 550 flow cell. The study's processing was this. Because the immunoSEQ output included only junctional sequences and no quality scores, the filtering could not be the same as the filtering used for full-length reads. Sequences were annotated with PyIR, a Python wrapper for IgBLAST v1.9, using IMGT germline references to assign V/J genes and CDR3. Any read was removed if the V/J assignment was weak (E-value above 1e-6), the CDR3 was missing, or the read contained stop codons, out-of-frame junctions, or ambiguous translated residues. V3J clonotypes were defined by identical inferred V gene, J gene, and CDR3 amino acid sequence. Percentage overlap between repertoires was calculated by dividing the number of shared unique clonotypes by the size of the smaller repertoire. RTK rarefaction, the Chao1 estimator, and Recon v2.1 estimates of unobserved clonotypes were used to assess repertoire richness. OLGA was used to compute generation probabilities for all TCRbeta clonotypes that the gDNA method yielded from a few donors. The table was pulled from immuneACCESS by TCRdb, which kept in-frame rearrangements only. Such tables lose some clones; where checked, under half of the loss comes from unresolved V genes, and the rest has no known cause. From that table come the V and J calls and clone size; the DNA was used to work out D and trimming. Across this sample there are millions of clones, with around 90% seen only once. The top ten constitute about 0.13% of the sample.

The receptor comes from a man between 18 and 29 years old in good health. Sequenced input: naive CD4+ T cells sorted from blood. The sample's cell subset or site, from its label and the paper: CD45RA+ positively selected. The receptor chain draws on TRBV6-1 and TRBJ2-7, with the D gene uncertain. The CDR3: CASSLQFSYEQYF. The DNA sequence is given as TGTGCCAGCAGCCTCCAGTTCTCCTACGAGCAGTACTTC.